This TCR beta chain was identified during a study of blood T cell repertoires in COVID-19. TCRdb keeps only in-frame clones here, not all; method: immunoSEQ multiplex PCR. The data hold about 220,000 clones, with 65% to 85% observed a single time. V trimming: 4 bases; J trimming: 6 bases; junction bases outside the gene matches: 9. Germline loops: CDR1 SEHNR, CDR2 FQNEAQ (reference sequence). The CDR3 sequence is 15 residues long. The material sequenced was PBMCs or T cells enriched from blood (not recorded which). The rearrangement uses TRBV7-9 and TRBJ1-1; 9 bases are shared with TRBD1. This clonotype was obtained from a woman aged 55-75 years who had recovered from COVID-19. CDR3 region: CASSSTGGAIPEAFF. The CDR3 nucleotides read TGTGCCAGCAGCTCGACAGGGGGGGCTATCCCTGAAGCTTTCTTT.